A selection of T cell receptor beta chains follows, all from one sample in a study of identical twins. MiXCR, applied by TCRdb to the 5' RACE reads, yields one record per CDR3 protein. Of about 480,000 distinct CDR3 sequences listed, 14% were seen once; the top ten hold 0.4% to 0.55%. This sample also belongs to another study, concerning yellow fever vaccine responses in identical twins.

The sequencing input was CD4+ T cells sorted from blood. The receptors were sampled from a woman in her late teens or twenties in good health. Each CDR3 is given with its conserved first and last residue. A D gene is named only where the DNA matches it firmly. The size of a clone is reported for some rows only, either as once, few or many, or as a class for expanded clones.

clone size: many
D gene: .
V gene: TRBV25-1
J gene: TRBJ2-1
CDR3 DNA: TGTGCCAGCAGTGGAGTGGGGTACAATGAGCAGTTCTTC
CDR3 protein: CASSGVGYNEQFF

clone size: many
D gene: TRBD1
V gene: TRBV25-1
J gene: TRBJ2-7
CDR3 DNA: TGTGCCAGCAGCAGGACAGGGGCCACCTACGAGCAGTACTTC
CDR3 protein: CASSRTGATYEQYF

clone size: .
D gene: .
V gene: TRBV6-5
J gene: TRBJ2-7
CDR3 DNA: TGTGCCAGCAGTTACTCTACCGAGAGTGCCTACGAGCAGTACTTC
CDR3 protein: CASSYSTESAYEQYF

clone size: .
D gene: TRBD1
V gene: TRBV20-1
J gene: TRBJ2-7
CDR3 DNA: TGCAGTGCTACCACGACAGGGGCCGAGCAGTACTTC
CDR3 protein: CSATTTGAEQYF

clone size: few
D gene: TRBD1
V gene: TRBV6-2/TRBV6-3
J gene: TRBJ1-1
CDR3 DNA: TGTGCCAGCAGACCTCGACAGGGCGTCCCATTGACTGAAGCTTTCTTT
CDR3 protein: CASRPRQGVPLTEAFF

clone size: .
D gene: .
V gene: TRBV2
J gene: TRBJ2-5
CDR3 DNA: TGTGCCAGCAGGCGGTTCCGAGAGACCCAGTACTTC
CDR3 protein: CASRRFRETQYF

clone size: .
D gene: .
V gene: TRBV7-2
J gene: TRBJ2-5
CDR3 DNA: TGTGCCAGCAGCTTAGCGTTCCGTGGAGAGACCCAGTACTTC
CDR3 protein: CASSLAFRGETQYF

clone size: .
D gene: TRBD2
V gene: TRBV27
J gene: TRBJ2-3
CDR3 DNA: TGTGCCAGCAGTTTATTCAGCGGGAGGGCCGGAGATACGCAGTATTTT
CDR3 protein: CASSLFSGRAGDTQYF

clone size: few
D gene: .
V gene: TRBV11-2
J gene: TRBJ2-4
CDR3 DNA: TGTGCCAGCAGCTTAACATCAGGGGACATTCAGTACTTC
CDR3 protein: CASSLTSGDIQYF

clone size: .
D gene: TRBD1
V gene: TRBV4-2
J gene: TRBJ2-6
CDR3 DNA: TGTGCCAGCAGCCAGGAGGTCCCGGGACAGGGGTCTGGGGCCAACGTCCTGACTTTC
CDR3 protein: CASSQEVPGQGSGANVLTF

clone size: .
D gene: .
V gene: TRBV2
J gene: TRBJ2-7
CDR3 DNA: TGTGCCAGCAGTGAACCCCAGGGGACGGGCGAGCAGTACTTC
CDR3 protein: CASSEPQGTGEQYF

clone size: .
D gene: .
V gene: TRBV20-1
J gene: TRBJ2-7
CDR3 DNA: TGCAGTCCATTGTCGACAGGTGCCTCCGAGCAGTACTTC
CDR3 protein: CSPLSTGASEQYF

clone size: few
D gene: TRBD2
V gene: TRBV7-9
J gene: TRBJ2-5
CDR3 DNA: TGTGCCAGCGCAGGACTAGCGGGATTTAGGGAGACCCAGTACTTC
CDR3 protein: CASAGLAGFRETQYF

clone size: few
D gene: TRBD2
V gene: TRBV5-1
J gene: TRBJ2-1
CDR3 DNA: TGCGCCAGCAGCCTCCGAGCGGGGGGGTTTAACAATGAGCAGTTCTTC
CDR3 protein: CASSLRAGGFNNEQFF

clone size: .
D gene: .
V gene: TRBV21-1
J gene: TRBJ2-3
CDR3 DNA: TGTGCCAGCAGCTCTCAAAAGCCCCCCCCACAAACCCCGGCAGATACGCAGTATTTT
CDR3 protein: CASSSQKPPPQTPADTQYF

clone size: many
D gene: .
V gene: TRBV21-1
J gene: TRBJ2-1
CDR3 DNA: TGTGCCAGCAGCCGACTAGCGGGAAGGAATGAGCAGTTCTTC
CDR3 protein: CASSRLAGRNEQFF

clone size: .
D gene: .
V gene: TRBV30
J gene: TRBJ2-2
CDR3 DNA: TGTGCCTGGAGTGTCTATGGGGGGTCGAACACCGGGGAGCTGTTTTTT
CDR3 protein: CAWSVYGGSNTGELFF

clone size: .
D gene: .
V gene: TRBV4-2
J gene: TRBJ2-2
CDR3 DNA: TGTGCCAGCAGCCAAGATTCAGCGGGCGCGAACACCGGGGAGCTGTTTTTT
CDR3 protein: CASSQDSAGANTGELFF

clone size: .
D gene: .
V gene: TRBV7-9
J gene: TRBJ1-6
CDR3 DNA: TGTGCCACCGGGGATCCGAGGCCCCAGGGTAATTCACCCCTCCACTTT
CDR3 protein: CATGDPRPQGNSPLHF

clone size: many
D gene: .
V gene: TRBV29-1
J gene: TRBJ2-1
CDR3 DNA: TGCAGCGGAAAGAGGGTGGGGTCCTACAATGAGCAGTTCTTC
CDR3 protein: CSGKRVGSYNEQFF

clone size: few
D gene: .
V gene: TRBV27
J gene: TRBJ1-6
CDR3 DNA: TGTGCCAGCAGTTTAATGACCGGGGGAGGGGATTCACCCCTCCACTTT
CDR3 protein: CASSLMTGGGDSPLHF

clone size: few
D gene: .
V gene: TRBV3-1
J gene: TRBJ2-6
CDR3 DNA: TGTGCCAGCAGCCACGGACGTCAGAGCTCTGGGGCCAACGTCCTGACTTTC
CDR3 protein: CASSHGRQSSGANVLTF